This T cell receptor beta chain was identified in a study of T cells in women clearing cervical HPV infection. Study overall: Controls' single incident HPV16 infection cleared within 12 months without precancer. Case blood drawn at lesion detection; control blood after infection cleared. Findings of the study overall: Cases carried less TRBV6-7 than controls: about 0.1% versus 0.15%.

Dot-blot hybridization genotyped cervical HPV amplified with MY09/MY11 PCR. The J segment lost 3 bases and the V segment lost 7 bases, leaving 13 bases of the junction unmatched. The CDR3 runs 16 residues. Germline CDR1 is LNHDA and CDR2 is SQIVND (reference sequence). Assay used: immunoSEQ multiplex PCR; TCRdb lists only in-frame clones, some missing. The data include approximately 52,000 clones; the top ten clones carry roughly 1.5%. Concerning this clone: Its matching antigen is unknown. Sequencing ends 3 residues short of the CDR3 end; the germline J gene provides the rest.

Sequenced sample: blood buffy coat. The V gene is TRBV19, the J gene TRBJ2-3; 7 bases fit TRBD2. This clonotype was obtained from a woman between 18 and 70 years old with a cervical HPV16 infection that either progressed to CIN3+ or cleared (not recorded which). The CDR3 bases that were read are TGTGCCAGTACATTAAGACGGGGAGGGAGAACAGATACG. As protein: CASTLRRGGRTDT. The entire CDR3 reads CASTLRRGGRTDTQYF.